The rows below give T cell receptor beta chains drawn from one sample of a study of technical replicates of blood from a handful of donors. Using immunoSEQ multiplex PCR, the repertoire was profiled, and TCRdb retains in-frame clones only, with some absent. Of 80,000 to 90,000 clones listed, 90% to 95% were seen once; the top ten hold roughly 0.25%. The sample taken for sequencing was T cells isolated from PBMCs. Receptors were obtained from a human donor in good health. CDR3s include the opening cysteine and the closing phenylalanine or tryptophan. Each record gives: CDR3 protein, J gene, D gene, V gene, CDR3 length. A D gene is named only where the DNA matches it firmly.

CASSRGLSGRFRQETQYF,TRBJ2-5,TRBD2,TRBV19,18
CATSGRNTEAFF,TRBJ1-1,NA,TRBV7-8,12
CASSAGGAFADTQYF,TRBJ2-3,TRBD2,TRBV6-4,15
CASSLDLWGSLQAGELFF,TRBJ2-2,NA,TRBV7-3,18
CAWSGLTGELFF,TRBJ2-2,NA,TRBV30,12
CASSTEAASSYNEQFF,TRBJ2-1,NA,TRBV5-4,16
CASSGDTGELFF,TRBJ2-2,NA,TRBV2,12
CASRLRDSQETQYF,TRBJ2-5,NA,TRBV5-1,14
CASSYRGRSDEQFF,TRBJ2-1,NA,TRBV6-5,14
CASSIAGGFTDTQYF,TRBJ2-3,TRBD2,TRBV19,15
CASSISGEGVDTQYF,TRBJ2-3,NA,TRBV19,15
CSATRGQHEQFF,TRBJ2-1,TRBD1,TRBV29-1,12
CASSNYRGRGELFF,TRBJ1-4,TRBD1,TRBV6-5,14
CASSQVGLARNIQYF,TRBJ2-4,TRBD2,TRBV4-1,15
CASAPDEQFF,TRBJ2-1,NA,TRBV10-2,10
CAIQKQGGNQPQHF,TRBJ1-5,NA,TRBV10-2,14
CASRTQPNTEAFF,TRBJ1-1,NA,TRBV2,13
CASQQGSQNIQYF,TRBJ2-4,NA,TRBV6-1,13
CASSLDRYTEAFF,TRBJ1-1,NA,TRBV7-2,13
CSCALAGELFF,TRBJ2-2,NA,TRBV29-1,11
CAWSVLGQPQHF,TRBJ1-5,NA,TRBV30,12
CASSQDRSRSYNSPLHF,TRBJ1-6,NA,TRBV4-1,17
CASTNRWNTEAFF,TRBJ1-1,NA,TRBV2,13
CASMARGQTNQPQHF,TRBJ1-5,TRBD1,TRBV10-2,15
CASSQAPGGRGLGEQYF,TRBJ2-7,NA,TRBV4-1,17
CAWSVGGFSYEQYF,TRBJ2-7,NA,TRBV30,14
CASSVREGEKLFF,TRBJ1-4,NA,TRBV19,13
CASSGTGGLGTEAFF,TRBJ1-1,TRBD1,TRBV27,15
CASDRNLYSGANVLTF,TRBJ2-6,NA,TRBV9,16
CASSLVGATRFFETQYF,TRBJ2-5,NA,TRBV11-2,17
CASKRDGGNTEAFF,TRBJ1-1,NA,TRBV5-1,14
CASSLDRVAAYGYTF,TRBJ1-2,NA,TRBV11-2,15
CASSPTTGVTEAFF,TRBJ1-1,TRBD1,TRBV9,14
CASSVGLADTQYF,TRBJ2-3,NA,TRBV9,13
CSAATGRAKNIQYF,TRBJ2-4,NA,TRBV29-1,14
CASSETSWTVNTEAFF,TRBJ1-1,NA,TRBV2,16
CASTLPDGGGNRGEQYF,TRBJ2-7,NA,TRBV28,17
CASSEGGHGSYEQYF,TRBJ2-7,NA,TRBV6-1,15
CAWRAGTSGGNEQFF,TRBJ2-1,TRBD2,TRBV30,15
CAWSDEGATNQPQHF,TRBJ1-5,TRBD1,TRBV30,15
CASSPPGLADYEQYF,TRBJ2-7,TRBD2,TRBV6-6,15
CASSWSQGAGNTIYF,TRBJ1-3,NA,TRBV28,15
CASGFDRNYGYTF,TRBJ1-2,NA,TRBV7-9,13
CASSLGWSSSYNEQFF,TRBJ2-1,NA,TRBV7-2,16
CASSLGTGRTDTQYF,TRBJ2-3,TRBD1,TRBV7-9,15
CATSRERTGNEKLFF,TRBJ1-4,TRBD1,TRBV15,15
CASSLVWLAGIGTQYF,TRBJ2-5,TRBD2,TRBV7-8,16
CASRPRAGQGQETQYF,TRBJ2-5,TRBD1,TRBV27,16